Sequencing of this T cell receptor (beta chain) was carried out in a study of beta chain features in type 1 diabetes. Post-sort purity exceeded 95% for all sorted populations. The study, taken as a whole, reports: TCRB CDR3s were moderately but significantly shorter in Type 1 diabetes patients in all four CD4+ subsets. Reads derived from cDNA could over-represent cells showing high TCR expression.

The CDR3 is 14 amino acids. V lost 5 bases and J lost 3, with 13 bases in between. The V gene's germline CDR1 is SGHTA and CDR2 FQGNSA. Expressed TCRB transcripts were sequenced, since all the RNA that had been isolated was reverse transcribed. Measured with immunoSEQ multiplex PCR; TCRdb has only the in-frame clones, and not every one. The repertoire holds about 700,000 clones, roughly 13% seen once, with about 0.02% in the top ten. As regards this clone: No antigen is known for it.

The V call is TRBV7-2, the J call TRBJ1-1; D uncertain. This clonotype was sampled from a man between 18 and 35 years old with type 1 diabetes. The sample taken for sequencing was naive CD4+ T cells from blood. The chain's CDR3 is CASSPWATDTEAFF. Written as DNA, the CDR3 is TGTGCCAGCAGCCCGTGGGCGACGGACACTGAAGCTTTCTTT.